One and the same sample provided the 11 T cell receptor beta chains below, sequenced in a study of T cells in Graves' hyperthyroidism and ophthalmopathy. TCR beta CDR3 regions were amplified from RNA. Initially, a first-round RT-PCR of the TCR CDR3 employed the HTBI primer set. TCRdb ran MiXCR on the multiplex PCR reads and lists one entry per CDR3 protein. Among hundreds of thousands of distinct CDR3 sequences, 15% to 20% were seen once, and the ten largest hold around 17%. The sequenced material came from blood. The receptors shown here come from a woman between 50 and 59 years old with Graves' hyperthyroidism that later progressed to Graves' ophthalmopathy.

This clonotype was observed at least ten times. The chain links TRBV20-1 to TRBJ1-2, with 10 nucleotides matching TRBD1. Germline V gene data show CDR1 as DFQATT and CDR2 as SNEGSKA (reference sequence). V trimming: 7 bases; J trimming: 4 bases; junction bases outside the gene matches: 3. The length of the CDR3 is 12 residues. Here the CDR3 reads CSVRTGGYGYTF. The CDR3 DNA is TGCAGTGTCAGGACAGGGGGCTATGGCTACACCTTC.

This clonotype was observed at least ten times. V is TRBV3-1 and J is TRBJ1-4; 7 bases fit TRBD1. CDR1 is LGHDT and CDR2 is YNNKEL in the germline V gene (reference sequence). CDR3 length: 14 residues. Losses at the gene ends were 2 bases for V and 13 bases for J; bases not matched to a gene: 10. This chain's CDR3 is CASSQMRQGHLLFF. CDR3 bases: TGTGCCAGCAGCCAAATGAGACAGGGACATCTACTGTTTTTT.

The chain couples TRBV20-1 to TRBJ1-5; D is ambiguous. The V end lost 1 base, the J end lost 5 bases, and 6 bases lay between the germline ends. Germline loops: CDR1 DFQATT, CDR2 SNEGSKA (reference sequence). The CDR3 runs 12 residues. Here the CDR3 DNA reads TGCAGTGCTAGAGTAATGGATCAGCCCCAGCATTTT. This sequence encodes CSARVMDQPQHF.

The CDR3 spells CASSLSTGPTEAFF. The CDR3 region has the DNA TGCGCCAGCAGCTTGTCGACAGGGCCCACTGAAGCTTTCTTT. The chain combines TRBV5-1 with TRBJ1-1; 7 bases are a match to TRBD1. V dropped 1 base and J dropped 4; count of bases not matched to a gene: 4. Germline V gene lookup returns CDR1 SGHRS and CDR2 YFSETQ. The CDR3 is 14 residues long.

This clonotype showed up many times. The rearrangement links TRBV6-1 to TRBJ2-5, with 11 bases fitting TRBD2. Germline trimming cut 7 bases from V and 5 bases from J; bases unmatched to any gene: 9. CDR1 and CDR2 from the germline V gene are MNHNS and SASEGT. The CDR3 has 15 residues. CDR3 residues: CASTPVTSGGETQYF. The CDR3, as DNA: TGTGCCAGCACTCCTGTCACTAGCGGGGGTGAGACCCAGTACTTC.

About this clonotype: The germline gene is not matched at one end of the junction; a read error may be the cause. V gene TRBV7-7 combines with J gene TRBJ1-6, with a tentative D call TRBD1 (6 bases). Germline values: CDR1 SSHAT, CDR2 FNYEAQ (reference sequence). The CDR3 extends over 15 amino acids. The CDR3 region is CASSLEYRADSPLHF. Here the CDR3 DNA reads TGTGCTAGCAGCTTAGAGTACAGGGCAGATTCACCCCTCCACTTT.

This clonotype showed up just a few times. The genes are TRBV29-1 and TRBJ2-2; possible D gene TRBD2, 6 bases. The CDR3 has 16 amino acids. In germline, CDR1 is SQVTM, CDR2 ANQGSEA. V was pared by 4 bases and J by 1 base, with 16 bases between. CDR3 in amino acids: CSVVGMSSGNTGELFF. DNA of the CDR3: TGCAGCGTTGTGGGGATGAGTAGCGGGAACACCGGGGAGCTGTTTTTT.

J is TRBJ2-1 and V is TRBV11-2, with 7 bases matching TRBD2. CDR1 is SGHAT and CDR2 is FQNNGV in the germline V gene. V shed 6 bases, J shed 1 base, and the junction held 6 bases outside the gene matches. The CDR3 runs 15 residues. CDR3 in amino acids: CASRQYGGSYNEQFF. The DNA for the CDR3 is TGTGCCAGCAGACAGTACGGGGGGTCCTACAATGAGCAGTTCTTC. The whole variable domain, remainder taken from reference TRBV11-2 and TRBJ2-1, is EAGVAQSPRYKIIEKRQSVAFWCNPISGHATLYWYQQILGQGPKLLIQFQNNGVVDDSQLPKDRFSAERLKGVDSTLKIQPAKLEDSAVYLCASRQYGGSYNEQFFGPGTRLTVL.

A few counts support this clonotype. The V and J genes are TRBV6-1 and TRBJ2-5; 14 bases line up with TRBD2. The CDR3 totals 16 residues. Germline V gene data show CDR1 as MNHNS and CDR2 as SASEGT. V lost 6 bases and J lost 4; bases outside the gene matches: 7. The CDR3 sequence is CASSAGTSGGRETQYF. The CDR3, as DNA: TGTGCCAGCAGCGCCGGGACTAGCGGGGGTCGAGAGACCCAGTACTTC.

V usage is TRBV19 and J usage is TRBJ2-3; 7 bases map to TRBD1. V dropped 7 bases and J dropped 3; count of bases not matched to a gene: 10. Germline V gives CDR1 LNHDA, CDR2 SQIVND (reference sequence). The CDR3 spans 15 residues. DNA for the CDR3: TGTGCCAGTACCTATCAGGAGGACAGGACAGATACGCAGTATTTT. It is translated as CASTYQEDRTDTQYF.

This clonotype was detected many times. This rearrangement joins TRBV7-8 to TRBJ1-1, with a weak D call TRBD1 (5 bases). V lost 1 base, J lost 1 base, and 10 bases lay in between. This CDR3 is 15 amino acids long. Germline V gene sequence: CDR1 SGHVS, CDR2 FQNEAQ. CDR3 bases: TGTGCCAGCAGCTTAGTTGGACACCAGAACACTGAAGCTTTCTTT. Protein product: CASSLVGHQNTEAFF.